Each of the 2 T cell receptor beta chains below was sequenced from the same sample in a study of T cell changes during pregnancy in multiple sclerosis. Generated by immunoSEQ multiplex PCR, the TCRdb table keeps only in-frame clones and is missing some. The table includes under 85,000 clones, over 80% detected once. Sequences were derived from CD4+ T cells from peripheral blood mononuclear cells, sampled in the second trimester of pregnancy. These TCRs come from a female donor with multiple sclerosis, enrolled in a pregnancy study.

The chain employs TRBV6-1 and TRBJ1-2; TRBD1 matches at 7 bases. Per germline, CDR1 MNHNS and CDR2 SASEGT. The CDR3 has 13 amino acids. Losses at the gene ends were 10 bases for V and 4 bases for J; bases not matched to a gene: 9. The CDR3 is CATNRQGIYGYTF. The CDR3 nucleotides read TGTGCCACTAATAGACAGGGTATCTATGGCTACACCTTC.

This chain links TRBV4-3 with TRBJ2-3; TRBD2 agrees at 7 bases. J lost 5 bases, V lost 0 bases, and 8 bases had no gene match. CDR1 and CDR2 (germline): LGHNA, YSLEER. The CDR3 runs to 16 residues. CDR3 in amino acids: CASSQDPPGGKDTQYF. DNA of the CDR3: TGCGCCAGCAGCCAAGATCCCCCGGGAGGAAAAGATACGCAGTATTTT.